These 22 T cell receptor beta chains originate from one sample sequenced in a study of control samples from healthy donors and cancer patients (dated by TCRdb to the early 2020s). The library was obtained by the immunoSEQ multiplex PCR assay. Entries here come from immuneACCESS through TCRdb and include only in-frame sequences with V and J called. Some clones fail to appear in such tables; in the studies checked, an unresolved V gene covers under half of the shortfall, and the cause of the remainder is unknown. This sample gives around 90,000 clones in total; over 75% of them show up just once. The ten largest account for 2% to 2.5% of the sample. The specimen sequenced was blood. The receptors stem from a woman aged 35 to 49 in good health.

The rearrangement joins TRBV5-6 to TRBJ1-6; D gene unclear. V gave up 6 bases and J gave up 7 bases, with 11 bases separating them. This CDR3 has 13 residues. The germline CDR1 and CDR2 sequences are SGHDT and YYEEEE. The CDR3 protein is CASNRGGNSPLHF. The CDR3 DNA follows: TGTGCCAGCAATAGAGGAGGGAATTCACCCCTCCACTTT.

The chain uses TRBV4-3 and TRBJ1-5, with 9 bases aligning to TRBD1. V shed 0 bases and J 5 bases; nucleotides not matched to a gene: 8. CDR1 is LGHNA and CDR2 is YSLEER in the germline V gene. The CDR3 consists of 17 residues. CDR3 loop: CASSQDSQTGGHQPQHF. The CDR3, as DNA: TGCGCCAGCAGCCAAGATTCCCAGACAGGGGGTCATCAGCCCCAGCATTTT.

CDR3 residues: CASKWTETNSPLHF. The CDR3 DNA follows: TGTGCCAGCAAGTGGACAGAGACCAATTCACCCCTCCACTTT. The rearrangement links TRBV25-1 to TRBJ1-6; possibly TRBD1 for D (6 bases). This CDR3 comprises 14 residues. Germline CDR1 reads MGHDK; CDR2 reads SYGVNS. The V gene lost 7 bases and the J gene lost 7 bases, with 14 bases spanning the gap.

The V and J genes are TRBV7-2 and TRBJ2-5; no definite D call. The length of the CDR3 is 13 residues. The germline V gene encodes CDR1 SGHTA and CDR2 FQGNSA. V was clipped by 3 bases and J by 3 bases, with 8 bases between them. In nucleotides, the CDR3 is TGTGCCAGCAGCTTTGGGGTGAAAGAGACCCAGTACTTC. The encoded protein is CASSFGVKETQYF.

The V call is TRBV4-2, the J call TRBJ1-1; 8 positions match TRBD1. The V gene's germline CDR1 is LGHNA and CDR2 YNFKEQ. Germline trimming cut 2 bases from V and 1 base from J; bases unmatched to any gene: 3. CDR3 length: 15 residues. The CDR3 DNA follows: TGTGCCAGCAGCCAATTGGGACAGGCGAACACTGAAGCTTTCTTT. It is translated as CASSQLGQANTEAFF.

This chain uses TRBV7-2 with TRBJ1-1, with D maybe TRBD1 (5 bases). Trimming removed 5 bases at V and 10 bases at J, with 17 bases between. This CDR3 is 13 amino acids long. Per germline, CDR1 SGHTA and CDR2 FQGNSA. This CDR3 reads CASSPRGVGGAFF. The DNA of the CDR3 is TGTGCCAGCAGCCCAAGGGGCGTAGGTGGAGCTTTCTTT.

This chain connects TRBV2 to TRBJ2-4; maybe TRBD2 (5 bases). Germline CDR1 is SNHLY and CDR2 is FYNNEI. The V gene lost 1 base and the J gene lost 8 bases, with 9 bases spanning the gap. The CDR3 length is 13 residues. CDR3 sequence: CASSEGQRDIQYF. As DNA, the CDR3 is TGTGCCAGCAGTGAAGGGCAGAGGGACATTCAGTACTTC.

The rearrangement joins TRBV5-1 to TRBJ1-3; D possibly corresponds to TRBD1 (6 bases). V was cut by 4 bases and J by 1 base, with 9 bases left in between. Germline V CDR1 and CDR2: SGHRS, YFSETQ. The CDR3 is 14 residues long. The CDR3 loop reads CASSPTGSGNTIYF. The DNA of the CDR3 is TGCGCCAGCAGCCCAACAGGGTCTGGAAACACCATATATTTT. The variable domain in full, with the rest retrieved from reference TRBV5-1 and TRBJ1-3, is KAGVTQTPRYLIKTRGQQVTLSCSPISGHRSVSWYQQTPGQGLQFLFEYFSETQRNKGNFPGRFSGRQFSNSRSEMNVSTLELGDSALYLCASSPTGSGNTIYFGEGSWLTVV.

V and J are TRBV4-1 and TRBJ1-1; D uncertain. V was pared by 4 bases and J by 0 bases, with 12 bases between. CDR3 length equals 15 residues. Germline V gene lookup returns CDR1 MGHRA and CDR2 YSYEKL. CDR3 amino acids: CASSLHLLLNTEAFF. The CDR3 nucleotides read TGCGCCAGCAGCCTTCACCTACTTTTGAACACTGAAGCTTTCTTT.

The chain combines TRBV3-1 (or the pseudogene TRBV3-2) with TRBJ2-7, with D maybe TRBD1 (5 bases). The CDR3 has 14 residues. V shed 0 bases and J shed 4 bases, with 10 bases lying between them. Germline values: CDR1 LGHDT, CDR2 YNNKEL (reference sequence). The CDR3 DNA reads as TGTGCCAGCAGCCAAGACAGGGTGCGGTACGAGCAGTACTTC. It translates to CASSQDRVRYEQYF.

CDR3 region: CASSWTSGGGTDTQYF. CDR3 DNA sequence: TGTGCCAGCAGCTGGACTAGCGGGGGGGGCACAGATACGCAGTATTTT. The chain recombines TRBV11-3 with TRBJ2-3, with TRBD2 identical over 15 bases. The germline CDR1 and CDR2 sequences are SGHNT and YENEEA. The J segment lost 1 base and the V segment lost 4 bases, leaving 0 bases of the junction unmatched. This CDR3 contains 16 residues.

The chain recombines TRBV7-9 with TRBJ1-3, with D tentatively TRBD1 (6 bases). The CDR3 spans 16 residues. Germline-derived CDR1 and CDR2 are SEHNR and FQNEAQ (reference sequence). V lost 5 bases and J 3 bases, leaving 17 bases between the germline ends. The DNA for the CDR3 is TGTGCCAGCAGCCCCACCCGGGGGCGAAGTGGAAACACCATATATTTT. This sequence encodes CASSPTRGRSGNTIYF.

This clone was seen repeatedly, ten times or more. CDR3 amino acids: CASSAYSHSTDTQYF. The CDR3 region has the DNA TGTGCCAGCAGCGCCTATTCGCATAGCACAGATACGCAGTATTTT. The J gene is TRBJ2-3, the V gene TRBV9; D is uncertain. Germline lookup yields CDR1 SGDLS and CDR2 YYNGEE. With 3 bases removed from V and 0 bases from J, the gap between germline ends came to 11 bases. This CDR3 region has 15 residues.

The chain links TRBV30 to TRBJ2-5, with a weak D call TRBD2 (7 bases). Germline V gene sequence: CDR1 GTSNPN, CDR2 SVGIG (reference sequence). The CDR3 spans 14 residues. V lost 1 base and J lost 4, with 13 bases in between. The CDR3 loop reads CAWSAKGGGETQYF. The DNA of the CDR3 is TGTGCCTGGAGTGCAAAAGGGGGGGGAGAGACCCAGTACTTC.

The rearrangement joins TRBV21-1 to TRBJ2-1; TRBD2 reflects the table's D call only, with no check against the DNA. TRBV21-1 corresponds to a pseudogene. The CDR3 extends over 12 amino acids. CDR3 region: CASGWGGNEQFF. In DNA form, the CDR3 reads TGTGCCAGCGGATGGGGGGGCAATGAGCAGTTCTTC.

The chain couples TRBV19 to TRBJ1-2; the match to TRBD1 covers 9 bases. This CDR3 spans 15 amino acids. V was clipped by 6 bases and J by 4 bases; unmatched bases: 9. In germline, CDR1 is LNHDA, CDR2 SQIVND (reference sequence). CDR3 region: CASSIPLTGGYGYTF. CDR3 nucleotide sequence: TGTGCCAGTAGCATCCCTTTGACAGGGGGCTATGGCTACACCTTC.

V gene TRBV3-1 (or the pseudogene TRBV3-2) combines with J gene TRBJ1-2; no clear D. The germline V gene has CDR1 LGHDT and CDR2 YNNKEL (reference sequence). Trimming pared 4 bases from V and 0 bases from J, leaving 3 bases between. This CDR3 region has 12 residues. CDR3 in DNA: TGTGCCAGCAGCCCAGCTAACTATGGCTACACCTTC. Translating it yields CASSPANYGYTF.

The gene calls are TRBV18 and TRBJ1-2, with D tentatively TRBD1 (6 bases). This CDR3 has 12 residues. V was clipped by 4 bases and J by 13 bases, with 16 bases between them. The germline V gene has CDR1 KGHSH and CDR2 LQKENI. In DNA form, the CDR3 reads TGTGCCAGCTCACATGATGACAGGTCTGGCACCTTC. Residues: CASSHDDRSGTF.

This rearrangement joins TRBV29-1 to TRBJ1-5; 7 bases align to TRBD1. CDR1 and CDR2 from the germline V gene are SQVTM and ANQGSEA. The CDR3 covers 15 residues. The V and J ends lost 4 bases and 2 bases, in that order; junction bases with no gene match: 8. The CDR3 sequence: CSVVTGDWRNQPQHF. CDR3 in DNA: TGCAGCGTTGTCACAGGGGATTGGCGCAATCAGCCCCAGCATTTT.

Here the CDR3 DNA reads TGTGCCAGCAGCGAAGGGACTAGCGGGTTTGAGCAGTTCTTC. Its protein is CASSEGTSGFEQFF. The rearrangement uses TRBV7-8 and TRBJ2-1; 12 nucleotides line up with TRBD2. V trimming: 5 bases; J trimming: 9 bases; junction bases outside the gene matches: 5. The germline CDR1 and CDR2 sequences are SGHVS and FQNEAQ. CDR3 length equals 14 residues.

The chain links TRBV4-3 to TRBJ1-1; no clear D. The V gene lost 11 bases and the J gene lost 0 bases, with 13 bases spanning the gap. Germline CDR1 is LGHNA and CDR2 is YSLEER. This CDR3 comprises 13 residues. The CDR3: CAAGRQLNTEAFF. CDR3 DNA: TGCGCCGCAGGAAGGCAGTTGAACACTGAAGCTTTCTTT.

This clone was picked up a small number of times. The rearrangement uses TRBV24-1 and TRBJ2-3, with D possibly matching TRBD1 (6 bases). The CDR3 loop spans 15 amino acids. The ends were cut back, 4 bases at V and 6 bases at J, with 16 bases in the middle. Germline-derived CDR1 and CDR2 are KGHDR and SFDVKD. This CDR3 is CATSEPQGRGDTQYF. The CDR3 nucleotides read TGTGCCACCAGTGAACCCCAGGGGCGCGGGGATACGCAGTATTTT.